By sample share, the clone carrying this T cell receptor (beta chain) is medium-sized. What it binds is not known. The data were obtained in a study of radiotherapy plus CTLA-4 blockade in lung cancer. The method was immunoSEQ multiplex PCR; TCRdb's version includes in-frame clones alone and lacks a portion of them. The table includes under 110,000 clones, 85% detected once. Study observations and caveats: Among blood TCR repertoires after radiotherapy plus ipilimumab, tumor-derived clones expanded.

CDR1 is MNHEY and CDR2 is SMNVEV in the germline V gene (reference sequence). The CDR3 is 15 residues long. The trim removed 7 bases at V and 0 bases at J, leaving 9 bases unmatched. The material sequenced was peripheral blood, taken from a patient treated with radiotherapy plus ipilimumab. The receptor comes from a human donor with non-small cell lung cancer that progressed on radiotherapy plus ipilimumab. Some clones in this sample may be carry-over from other donors' samples. The rearrangement uses TRBV27 and TRBJ2-7; the match to TRBD1 covers 7 bases. The CDR3: CASKRTGYISYEQYF. The DNA for the CDR3 is TGTGCCAGCAAACGGACAGGCTACATCTCCTACGAGCAGTACTTC.